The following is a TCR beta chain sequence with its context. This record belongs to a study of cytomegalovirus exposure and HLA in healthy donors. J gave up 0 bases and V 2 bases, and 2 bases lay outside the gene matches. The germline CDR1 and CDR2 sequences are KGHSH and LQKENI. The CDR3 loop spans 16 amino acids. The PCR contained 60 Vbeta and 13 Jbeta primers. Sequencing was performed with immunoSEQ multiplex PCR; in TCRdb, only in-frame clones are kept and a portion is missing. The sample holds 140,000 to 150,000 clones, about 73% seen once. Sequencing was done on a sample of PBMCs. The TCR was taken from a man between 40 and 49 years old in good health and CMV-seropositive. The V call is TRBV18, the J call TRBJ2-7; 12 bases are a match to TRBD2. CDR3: CASSPLTSGSSYEQYF. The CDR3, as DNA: TGTGCCAGCTCACCATTGACTAGCGGGAGCTCCTACGAGCAGTACTTC.